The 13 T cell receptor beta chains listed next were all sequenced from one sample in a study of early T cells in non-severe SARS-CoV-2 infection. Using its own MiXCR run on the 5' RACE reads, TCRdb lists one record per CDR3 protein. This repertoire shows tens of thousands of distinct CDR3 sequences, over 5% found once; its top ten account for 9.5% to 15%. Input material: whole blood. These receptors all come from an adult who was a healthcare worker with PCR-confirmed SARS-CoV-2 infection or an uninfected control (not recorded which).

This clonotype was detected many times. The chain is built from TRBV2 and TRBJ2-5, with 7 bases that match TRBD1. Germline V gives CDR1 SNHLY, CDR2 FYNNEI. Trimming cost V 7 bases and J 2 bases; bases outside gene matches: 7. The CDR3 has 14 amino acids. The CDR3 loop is CASTDRVVQETQYF. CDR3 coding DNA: TGTGCCAGCACCGACAGGGTAGTTCAAGAGACCCAGTACTTC. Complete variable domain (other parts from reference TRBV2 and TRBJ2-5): EPEVTQTPSHQVTQMGQEVILRCVPISNHLYFYWYRQILGQKVEFLVSFYNNEISEKSEIFDDQFSVERPDGSNFTLKIRSTKLEDSAMYFCASTDRVVQETQYFGPGTRLLVL.

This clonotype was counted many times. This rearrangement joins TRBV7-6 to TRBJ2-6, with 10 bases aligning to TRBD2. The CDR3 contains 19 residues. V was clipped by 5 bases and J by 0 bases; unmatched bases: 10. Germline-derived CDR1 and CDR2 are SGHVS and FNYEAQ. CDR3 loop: CASSNILAGSSSGANVLTF. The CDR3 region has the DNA TGTGCCAGCAGCAACATACTAGCGGGGAGTTCCTCTGGGGCCAACGTCCTGACTTTC.

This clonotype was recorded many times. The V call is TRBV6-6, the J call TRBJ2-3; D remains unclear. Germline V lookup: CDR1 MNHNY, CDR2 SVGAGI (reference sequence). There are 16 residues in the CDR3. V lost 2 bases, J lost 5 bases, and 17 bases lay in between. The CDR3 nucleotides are TGTGCCAGCAGTTACCCGGGCCGAGGAATTATAGATACGCAGTATTTT. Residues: CASSYPGRGIIDTQYF.

CDR3 protein: CASKLPGQEAVISNQPQHF. The CDR3 nucleotides are TGTGCCAGCAAGCTACCGGGACAGGAGGCAGTGATCAGCAATCAGCCCCAGCATTTT. The chain employs TRBV6-5 and TRBJ1-5, with 8 bases fitting TRBD1. Germline CDR1 and CDR2: MNHEY and SVGAGI. Trimming took 7 bases from V and 1 from J; bases not matched to a gene: 18. The CDR3 has 19 residues.

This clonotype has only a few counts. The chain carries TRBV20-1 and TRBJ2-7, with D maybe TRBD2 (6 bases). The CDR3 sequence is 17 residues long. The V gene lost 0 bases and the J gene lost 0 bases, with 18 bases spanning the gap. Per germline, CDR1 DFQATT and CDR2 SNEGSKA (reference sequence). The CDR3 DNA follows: TGCAGTGCTAGAGATGATGGCAGCGGGCAGTCCTCCTACGAGCAGTACTTC. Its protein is CSARDDGSGQSSYEQYF.

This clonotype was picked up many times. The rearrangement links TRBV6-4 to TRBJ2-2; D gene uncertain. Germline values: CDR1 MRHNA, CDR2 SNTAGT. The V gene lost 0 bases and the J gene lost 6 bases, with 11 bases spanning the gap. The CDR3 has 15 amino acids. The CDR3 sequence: CASSDSVEPPGELFF. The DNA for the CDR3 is TGTGCCAGCAGTGACTCCGTAGAGCCCCCCGGGGAGCTGTTTTTT.

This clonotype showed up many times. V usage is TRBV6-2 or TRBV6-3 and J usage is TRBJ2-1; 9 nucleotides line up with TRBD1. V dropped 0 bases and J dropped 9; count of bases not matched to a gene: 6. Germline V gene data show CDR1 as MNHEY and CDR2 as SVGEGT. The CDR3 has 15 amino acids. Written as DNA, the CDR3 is TGTGCCAGCAGTTACTCCGGGACAGGGCCAGGTGAGCAGTTCTTC. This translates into CASSYSGTGPGEQFF.

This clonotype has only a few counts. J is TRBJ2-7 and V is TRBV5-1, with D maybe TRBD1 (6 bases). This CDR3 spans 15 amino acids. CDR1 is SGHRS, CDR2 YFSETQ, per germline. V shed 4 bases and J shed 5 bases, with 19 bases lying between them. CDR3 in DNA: TGCGCCAGCAGCCAACGGGACACCATGGCCCACGAGCAGTACTTC. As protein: CASSQRDTMAHEQYF.

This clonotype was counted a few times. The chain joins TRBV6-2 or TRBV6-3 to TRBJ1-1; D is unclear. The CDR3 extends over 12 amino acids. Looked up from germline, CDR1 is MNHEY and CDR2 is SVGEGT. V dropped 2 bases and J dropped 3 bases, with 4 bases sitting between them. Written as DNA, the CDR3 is TGTGCCAGCAGTTACGGCGACACTGAAGCTTTCTTT. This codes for CASSYGDTEAFF.

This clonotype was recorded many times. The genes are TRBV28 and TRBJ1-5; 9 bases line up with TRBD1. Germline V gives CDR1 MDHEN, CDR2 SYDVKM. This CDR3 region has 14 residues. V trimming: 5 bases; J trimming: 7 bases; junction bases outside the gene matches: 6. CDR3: CASSAGTGKQPQHF. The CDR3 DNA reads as TGTGCCAGCAGTGCCGGGACAGGGAAACAGCCCCAGCATTTT.

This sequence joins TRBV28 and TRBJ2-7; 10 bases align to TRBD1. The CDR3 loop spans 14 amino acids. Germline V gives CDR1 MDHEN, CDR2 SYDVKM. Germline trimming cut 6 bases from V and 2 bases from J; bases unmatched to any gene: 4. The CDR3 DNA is TGTGCCAGCAGGCGGGACAGGGGCCCCTACGAGCAGTACTTC. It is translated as CASRRDRGPYEQYF.

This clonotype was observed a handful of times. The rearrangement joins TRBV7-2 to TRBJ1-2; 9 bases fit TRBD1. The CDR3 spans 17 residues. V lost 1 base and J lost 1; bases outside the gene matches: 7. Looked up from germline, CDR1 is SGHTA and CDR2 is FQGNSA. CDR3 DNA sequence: TGTGCCAGCAGCTTAGTGGCCGGGACAGGGAATAACTATGGCTACACCTTC. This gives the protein CASSLVAGTGNNYGYTF.

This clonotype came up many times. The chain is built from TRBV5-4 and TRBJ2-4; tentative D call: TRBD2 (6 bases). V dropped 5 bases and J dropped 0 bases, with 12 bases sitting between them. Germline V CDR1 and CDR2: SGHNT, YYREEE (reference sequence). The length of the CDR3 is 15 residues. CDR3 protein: CASSPGGVAKNIQYF. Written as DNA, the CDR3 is TGTGCCAGCAGTCCGGGCGGGGTAGCCAAAAACATTCAGTACTTC.